These 20 T cell receptor beta chains originate from one sample sequenced in a study of T cell changes during pregnancy in multiple sclerosis. The method was immunoSEQ multiplex PCR; TCRdb's version includes in-frame clones alone and lacks a portion of them. The data contain tens of thousands of clones, 91% of them seen just once; the ten biggest clones take up under 3%. The sample in question was peripheral blood, obtained in the first trimester of pregnancy. The origin of the receptors is a female donor with multiple sclerosis, enrolled in a pregnancy study.

The chain uses TRBV19 and TRBJ1-4, with D perhaps matching TRBD1 (6 bases). The CDR3 covers 13 residues. V lost 2 bases, J lost 12 bases, and 13 bases lay in between. Germline-derived CDR1 and CDR2 are LNHDA and SQIVND (reference sequence). The CDR3 region is CASSINRASELFF. The CDR3 region has the DNA TGTGCCAGTAGTATAAACAGGGCGTCGGAACTGTTTTTT.

The rearrangement uses TRBV7-2 and TRBJ1-6, with 8 bases fitting TRBD1. The CDR3 covers 18 residues. Germline lookup yields CDR1 SGHTA and CDR2 FQGNSA. Germline trimming cut 4 bases from V and 7 bases from J; bases unmatched to any gene: 15. CDR3 nucleotides: TGTGCCAGCAGCTGGAGGGACAGGTTTTTCAATTCCAATTCACCCCTCCACTTT. This encodes CASSWRDRFFNSNSPLHF.

V gene TRBV7-2 combines with J gene TRBJ1-2; D is perhaps TRBD1 (6 bases). In germline, CDR1 is SGHTA, CDR2 FQGNSA. The CDR3 extends over 12 amino acids. Trimming cost V 4 bases and J 6 bases, with 9 bases left between them. This CDR3 is CASSSYRDGYTF. Here the CDR3 DNA reads TGTGCCAGCAGCTCCTACAGGGATGGCTACACCTTC.

V usage is TRBV2 and J usage is TRBJ2-1; D not resolved. Germline CDR1 reads SNHLY; CDR2 reads FYNNEI. This CDR3 region has 13 residues. Trimming left V 3 bases short and J 5 bases short, with 8 bases between. Here the CDR3 DNA reads TGTGCCAGCAGTGAGTTCCGGGACAATGAGCAGTTCTTC. Translating gives CASSEFRDNEQFF.

The chain combines TRBV18 with TRBJ1-1; no reliable D call. Germline CDR1 reads KGHSH; CDR2 reads LQKENI. This CDR3 comprises 14 residues. With 1 base removed from V and 9 bases from J, the gap between germline ends came to 15 bases. CDR3 DNA: TGTGCCAGCTCACCACTTCCAGGTTCAGCACAAGCTTTCTTT. Protein product: CASSPLPGSAQAFF.

As regards this clone: Other DNA sequences in the sample encode the same CDR3. The chain has TRBV7-2 and TRBJ2-7, with D possibly matching TRBD1 (5 bases). The germline CDR1 and CDR2 sequences are SGHTA and FQGNSA. V was pared by 4 bases and J by 3 bases, with 7 bases between. CDR3 size: 12 residues. The CDR3 loop is CASSSQGYEQYF. DNA for the CDR3: TGTGCCAGCAGCTCCCAGGGCTACGAGCAGTACTTC.

This clone was recorded only once. The genes are TRBV6-6 and TRBJ2-1; TRBD2 matches 9 bases. With 0 bases clipped from V and 10 bases from J, the junction kept 10 bases outside the gene matches. CDR3 size: 16 residues. Germline V gives CDR1 MNHNY, CDR2 SVGAGI (reference sequence). CDR3 in amino acids: CASSYSGGGVSVEQFF. CDR3 nucleotide sequence: TGTGCCAGCAGTTACTCCGGCGGGGGGGTCTCGGTGGAGCAGTTCTTC.

The chain uses TRBV11-1 and TRBJ1-5; D gene ambiguous. The V gene lost 1 base and the J gene lost 6 bases, with 13 bases spanning the gap. The CDR3 is made up of 15 amino acids. The germline gives CDR1 SGHAT, CDR2 FQDESV (reference sequence). CDR3 nucleotide sequence: TGTGCCAGCAGCTTAGATCGAGGTGGGAGTCAGCCCCAGCATTTT. Protein product: CASSLDRGGSQPQHF. The full variable domain, its missing parts supplied by reference TRBV11-1 and TRBJ1-5, is EAEVAQSPRYKITEKSQAVAFWCDPISGHATLYWYRQILGQGPELLVQFQDESVVDDSQLPKDRFSAERLKGVDSTLKIQPAELGDSAMYLCASSLDRGGSQPQHFGDGTRLSIL.

This clone was observed a single time. V gene TRBV2 combines with J gene TRBJ1-1; 8 bases fit TRBD1. The CDR3 is 14 residues long. CDR1 is SNHLY, CDR2 FYNNEI, per germline. Losses at the gene ends were 3 bases for V and 7 bases for J; bases not matched to a gene: 7. For the CDR3, the DNA is TGTGCCAGCAGTGACAGGGGGCTGCTCGGTGAAGCTTTCTTT. Translating it yields CASSDRGLLGEAFF.

The genes are TRBV19 and TRBJ1-1; maybe TRBD1 (6 bases). CDR1 is LNHDA and CDR2 is SQIVND in the germline V gene (reference sequence). Deletions cut 5 bases from V and 0 bases from J, with 16 bases between. The CDR3 length is 16 residues. The CDR3 sequence is CASSLRQEPMNTEAFF. CDR3 nucleotides: TGTGCCAGTAGTCTACGACAGGAACCCATGAACACTGAAGCTTTCTTT.

The rearrangement links TRBV5-1 to TRBJ2-2; 9 bases map to TRBD1. The CDR3 totals 15 residues. Unmatched junction bases numbered 4, after V lost 0 bases and J lost 7 bases. Per the germline V gene, CDR1 is SGHRS and CDR2 is YFSETQ. The CDR3 DNA reads TGCGCCAGCAGCTTGGAGGGACAGGGCCGCGGGGAGCTGTTTTTT. Translated, it gives CASSLEGQGRGELFF.

V usage is TRBV7-9 and J usage is TRBJ2-7, with TRBD1 matching over 9 bases. Per germline, CDR1 SEHNR and CDR2 FQNEAQ (reference sequence). The CDR3 sequence is 15 residues long. Trimming removed 3 bases from V and 5 bases from J; junction bases left unmatched: 8. CDR3 sequence: CASSFPGTGTNEQYF. As DNA, the CDR3 is TGTGCCAGCAGCTTCCCTGGGACAGGGACAAACGAGCAGTACTTC.

Regarding this clone: Within the sample, other DNA sequences also encode this same CDR3. This chain links TRBV7-3 with TRBJ2-3, with unresolved D. From germline, CDR1 is SGHTA and CDR2 FQGTGA. The CDR3 is 14 amino acids. Trimming took off 3 bases at V and 3 bases at J, with 10 bases between the two ends. CDR3 in DNA: TGTGCCAGCAGCTTGGGCTTATCTACAGATACGCAGTATTTT. Encoded protein: CASSLGLSTDTQYF.

In DNA form, the CDR3 reads TGTGCCAGCAGTTCAAACCGGGCAGGGAGGAGAACTGAAGCTTTCTTT. Translated, it gives CASSSNRAGRRTEAFF. The chain employs TRBV7-3 and TRBJ1-1; D perhaps matches TRBD1 (5 bases). CDR1 SGHTA and CDR2 FQGTGA come from the germline V gene. V lost 6 bases and J 5 bases, leaving 22 bases between the germline ends. CDR3 length: 16 amino acids.

The genes are TRBV14 and TRBJ1-1; D unresolved. V was shortened by 3 bases and J by 7 bases, with 15 bases between the two germline ends. From germline, CDR1 is SGHDN and CDR2 FVKESK. The CDR3 totals 14 residues. CDR3 sequence: CASSHTGGRGEAFF. The CDR3 bases are TGTGCCAGCAGCCATACCGGCGGGCGGGGTGAAGCTTTCTTT.

V and J are TRBV15 and TRBJ2-3; 8 bases line up with TRBD1. V was clipped by 5 bases and J by 2 bases; unmatched bases: 3. The CDR3 extends over 14 amino acids. Per the germline V gene, CDR1 is LNHNV and CDR2 is YYDKDF (reference sequence). The CDR3 DNA reads as TGTGCCACCAGCGCAGGGGGCAACACAGATACGCAGTATTTT. Translated: CATSAGGNTDTQYF.

The J gene is TRBJ2-5, the V gene TRBV5-6; a possible D gene is TRBD2 (7 bases). This CDR3 spans 18 amino acids. CDR1 SGHDT and CDR2 YYEEEE come from the germline V gene. V lost 4 bases, J lost 4 bases, and 26 bases lay in between. CDR3 loop: CASSPSKAGAVSRETQYF. The CDR3 DNA reads as TGTGCCAGCAGCCCCAGTAAGGCGGGGGCTGTCAGCCGAGAGACCCAGTACTTC.

The rearrangement joins TRBV19 to TRBJ1-3; D might be TRBD1 (6 bases). The CDR3 contains 16 residues. The germline V gene has CDR1 LNHDA and CDR2 SQIVND (reference sequence). Between the trimmed V and J ends, which lost 9 bases and 0 bases, there was a span of 18 bases. CDR3 residues: CASLKGVSSSGNTIYF. The CDR3 nucleotides are TGTGCCAGCCTTAAGGGGGTGTCCAGCTCTGGAAACACCATATATTTT.

The chain links TRBV25-1 to TRBJ1-4; D might be TRBD1 (6 bases). V was trimmed by 8 bases and J by 3 bases, leaving 13 bases between them. CDR3 size: 14 residues. Germline CDR1 MGHDK, CDR2 SYGVNS. The CDR3 coding sequence is TGTGCCAGCGGAACAGGGCTCCCTAATGAAAAACTGTTTTTT. It specifies CASGTGLPNEKLFF.

CDR3 sequence reads: CASSSQGLGETQYF. CDR3 in DNA: TGTGCCAGCAGCTCCCAAGGACTAGGAGAGACCCAGTACTTC. The rearrangement joins TRBV9 to TRBJ2-5, with 7 positions matching TRBD2. After removal of 4 bases from V and 4 bases from J, the junction contained 7 bases not matched to a gene. The CDR3 is 14 residues long. Germline CDR1 and CDR2: SGDLS and YYNGEE.